This TCR beta chain was recovered during a study of blood T cell repertoires in COVID-19. Across the study: There were acute and convalescent COVID-19 samples, and they came from the United States, Italy and Spain. Nucleic acid was either cDNA or gDNA, and it came from T cells, B-cell-depleted T cells, or PBMCs.

Source study methods: Cell counts per sample came from amplifying reference gene primers. TCRdb's table, derived via immunoSEQ multiplex PCR, lists solely in-frame clones and lacks some. The V and J calls and the clone size are those of that table, but D and trimming were determined from the DNA. The data hold fewer than 250,000 clones, with 88% observed a single time. Germline V CDR1 and CDR2: ENHRY, SYGVKD. This CDR3 is built from 15 residues. With 10 bases clipped from V and 5 bases from J, the junction kept 12 bases outside the gene matches. This sequence originates from a man aged 65 to 79 with acute or convalescent COVID-19. The sample consisted of peripheral blood. V and J are TRBV10-3 and TRBJ2-2; 8 bases map to TRBD1. The CDR3 nucleotides read TGTGCCACCCTGATCGGACAGGGTGGAACCGGGGAGCTGTTTTTT. Protein product: CATLIGQGGTGELFF.